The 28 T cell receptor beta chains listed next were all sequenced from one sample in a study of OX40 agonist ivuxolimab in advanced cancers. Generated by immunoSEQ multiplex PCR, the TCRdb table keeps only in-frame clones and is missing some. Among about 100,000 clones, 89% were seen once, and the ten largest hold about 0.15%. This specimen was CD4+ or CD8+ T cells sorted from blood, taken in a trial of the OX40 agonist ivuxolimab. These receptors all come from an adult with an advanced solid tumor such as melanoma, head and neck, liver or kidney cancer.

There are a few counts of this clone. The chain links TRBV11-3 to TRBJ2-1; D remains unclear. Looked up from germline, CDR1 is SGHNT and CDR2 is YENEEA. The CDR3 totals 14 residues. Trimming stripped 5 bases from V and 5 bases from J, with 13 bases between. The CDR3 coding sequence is TGTGCCAGCAGCCCCAATAGGGTGGACAATGAGCAGTTCTTC. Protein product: CASSPNRVDNEQFF.

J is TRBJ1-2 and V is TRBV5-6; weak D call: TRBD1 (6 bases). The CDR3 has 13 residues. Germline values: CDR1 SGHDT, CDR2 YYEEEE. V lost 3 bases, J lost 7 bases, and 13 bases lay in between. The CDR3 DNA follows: TGTGCCAGCAGCTACACAGGGTTCTCTGGCTACACCTTC. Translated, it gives CASSYTGFSGYTF. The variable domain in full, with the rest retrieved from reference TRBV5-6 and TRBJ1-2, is DAGVTQSPTHLIKTRGQQVTLRCSPKSGHDTVSWYQQALGQGPQFIFQYYEEEERQRGNFPDRFSGHQFPNYSSELNVNALLLGDSALYLCASSYTGFSGYTFGSGTRLTVV.

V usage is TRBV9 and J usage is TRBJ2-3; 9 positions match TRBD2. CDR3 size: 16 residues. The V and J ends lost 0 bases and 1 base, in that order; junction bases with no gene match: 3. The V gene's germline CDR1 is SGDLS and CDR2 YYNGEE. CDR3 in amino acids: CASSVGGRARTDTQYF. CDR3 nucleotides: TGTGCCAGCAGCGTAGGCGGGAGGGCCCGCACAGATACGCAGTATTTT.

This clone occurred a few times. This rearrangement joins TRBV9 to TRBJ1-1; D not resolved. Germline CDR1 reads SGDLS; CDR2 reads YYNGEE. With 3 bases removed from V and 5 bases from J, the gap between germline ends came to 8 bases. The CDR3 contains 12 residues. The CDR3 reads CASSGIGTEAFF. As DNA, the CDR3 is TGTGCCAGCAGCGGGATTGGGACTGAAGCTTTCTTT.

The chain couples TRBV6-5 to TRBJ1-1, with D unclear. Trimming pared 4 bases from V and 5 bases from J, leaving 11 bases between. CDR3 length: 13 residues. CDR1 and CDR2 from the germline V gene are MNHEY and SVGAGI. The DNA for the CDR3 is TGTGCCAGCAGTTTCTATCGGGGTACTGAAGCTTTCTTT. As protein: CASSFYRGTEAFF.

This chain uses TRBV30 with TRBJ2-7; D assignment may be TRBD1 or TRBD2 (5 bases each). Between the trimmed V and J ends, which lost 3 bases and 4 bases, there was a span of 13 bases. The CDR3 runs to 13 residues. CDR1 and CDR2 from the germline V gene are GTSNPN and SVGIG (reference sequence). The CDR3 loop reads CAWSARGGYEQYF. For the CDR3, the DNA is TGTGCCTGGAGCGCGAGGGGCGGATACGAGCAGTACTTC.

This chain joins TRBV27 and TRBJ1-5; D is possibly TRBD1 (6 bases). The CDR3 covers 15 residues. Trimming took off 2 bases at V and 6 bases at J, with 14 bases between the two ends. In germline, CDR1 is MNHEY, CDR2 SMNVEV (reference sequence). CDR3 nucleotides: TGTGCCAGCAGTTTACTATCGGGGGGCGGTCAGCCCCAGCATTTT. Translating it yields CASSLLSGGGQPQHF.

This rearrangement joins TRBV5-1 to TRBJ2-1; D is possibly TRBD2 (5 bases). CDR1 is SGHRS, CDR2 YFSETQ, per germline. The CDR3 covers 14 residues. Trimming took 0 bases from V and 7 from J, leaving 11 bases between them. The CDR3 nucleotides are TGCGCCAGCAGCTTGGTTCTAGCAAGTAATGAGCAGTTCTTC. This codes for CASSLVLASNEQFF.

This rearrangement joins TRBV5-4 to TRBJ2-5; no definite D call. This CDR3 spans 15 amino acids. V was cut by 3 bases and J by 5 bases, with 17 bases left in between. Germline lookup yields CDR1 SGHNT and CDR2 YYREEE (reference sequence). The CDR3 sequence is CASSSNPGPVETQYF. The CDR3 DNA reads TGTGCCAGCAGCTCGAACCCAGGACCAGTGGAGACCCAGTACTTC.

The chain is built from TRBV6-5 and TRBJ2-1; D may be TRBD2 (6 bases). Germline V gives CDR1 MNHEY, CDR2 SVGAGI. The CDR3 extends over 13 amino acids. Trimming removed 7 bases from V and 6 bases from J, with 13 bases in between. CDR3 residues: CASTREHSNEQFF. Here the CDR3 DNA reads TGTGCCAGCACTCGGGAGCACTCCAATGAGCAGTTCTTC.

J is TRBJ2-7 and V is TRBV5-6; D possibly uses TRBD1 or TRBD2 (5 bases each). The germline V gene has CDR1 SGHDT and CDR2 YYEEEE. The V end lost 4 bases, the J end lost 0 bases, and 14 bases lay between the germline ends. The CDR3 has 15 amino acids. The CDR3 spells CASSGWDRTSYEQYF. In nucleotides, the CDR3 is TGTGCCAGCAGCGGGTGGGACCGCACCTCCTACGAGCAGTACTTC.

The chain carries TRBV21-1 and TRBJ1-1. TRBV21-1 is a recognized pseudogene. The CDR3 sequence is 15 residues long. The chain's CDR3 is CASSKVYQVEGEAFF. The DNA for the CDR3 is TGTGCCAGCAGCAAGGTATACCAGGTGGAGGGTGAAGCTTTCTTT.

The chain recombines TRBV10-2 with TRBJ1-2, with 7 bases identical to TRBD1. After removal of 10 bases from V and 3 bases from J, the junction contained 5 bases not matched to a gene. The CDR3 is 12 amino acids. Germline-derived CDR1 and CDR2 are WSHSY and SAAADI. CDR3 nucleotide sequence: TGCGCCACCGGGACAGCTTACTATGGCTACACCTTC. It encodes CATGTAYYGYTF.

This CDR3 reads CASSELRKGLGGAEKLFF. The CDR3 DNA sequence: TGTGCCAGCAGTGAATTGCGAAAGGGACTAGGGGGTGCGGAAAAACTGTTTTTT. The chain carries TRBV6-1 and TRBJ1-4; D might be TRBD1 (6 bases). Trimming cost V 2 bases and J 8 bases, with 24 bases left between them. Germline V gene data show CDR1 as MNHNS and CDR2 as SASEGT. The CDR3 length is 18 residues.

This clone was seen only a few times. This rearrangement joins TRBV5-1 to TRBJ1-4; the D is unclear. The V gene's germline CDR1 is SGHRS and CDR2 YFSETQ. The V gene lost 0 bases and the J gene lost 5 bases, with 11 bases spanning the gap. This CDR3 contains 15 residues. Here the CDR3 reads CASSLAFASNEKLFF. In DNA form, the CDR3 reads TGCGCCAGCAGCTTGGCCTTCGCCTCCAATGAAAAACTGTTTTTT.

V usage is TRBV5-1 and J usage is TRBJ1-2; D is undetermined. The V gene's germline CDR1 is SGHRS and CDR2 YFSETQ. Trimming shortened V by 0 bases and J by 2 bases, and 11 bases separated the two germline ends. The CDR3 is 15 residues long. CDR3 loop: CASSLDSSPNYGYTF. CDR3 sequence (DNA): TGCGCCAGCAGCTTGGACAGCAGTCCGAACTATGGCTACACCTTC.

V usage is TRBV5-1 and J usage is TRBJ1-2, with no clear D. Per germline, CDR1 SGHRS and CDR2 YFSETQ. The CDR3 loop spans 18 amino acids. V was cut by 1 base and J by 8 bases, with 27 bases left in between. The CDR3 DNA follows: TGCGCCAGCAGCTTGTCAGGCGGCTTAAGGCCCGGGCTGGAGGGCTACACCTTC. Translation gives CASSLSGGLRPGLEGYTF.

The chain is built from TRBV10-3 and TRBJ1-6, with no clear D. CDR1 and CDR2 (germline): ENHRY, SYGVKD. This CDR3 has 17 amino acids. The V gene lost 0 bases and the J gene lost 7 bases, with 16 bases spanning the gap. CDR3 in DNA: TGTGCCATCAGTGAGTCGACGGTTTGGGGTTCAAATTCACCCCTCCACTTT. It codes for CAISESTVWGSNSPLHF.

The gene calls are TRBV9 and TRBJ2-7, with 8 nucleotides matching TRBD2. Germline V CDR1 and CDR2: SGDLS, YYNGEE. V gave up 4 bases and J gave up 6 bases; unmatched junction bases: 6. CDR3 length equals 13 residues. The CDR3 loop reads CASSPGGEAEQYF. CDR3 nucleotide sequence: TGTGCCAGCAGCCCGGGAGGGGAGGCCGAGCAGTACTTC.

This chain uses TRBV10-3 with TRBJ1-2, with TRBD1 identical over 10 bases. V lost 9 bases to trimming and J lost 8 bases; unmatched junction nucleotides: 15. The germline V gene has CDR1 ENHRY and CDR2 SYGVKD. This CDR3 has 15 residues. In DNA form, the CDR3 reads TGTGCCATTCGCGCTGGGGACAGGGGAACGGAGGGCTACACCTTC. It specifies CAIRAGDRGTEGYTF.

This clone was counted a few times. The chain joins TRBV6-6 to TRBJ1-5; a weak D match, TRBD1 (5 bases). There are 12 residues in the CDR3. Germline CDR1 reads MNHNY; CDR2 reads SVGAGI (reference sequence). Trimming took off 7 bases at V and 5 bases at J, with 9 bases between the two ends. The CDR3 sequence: CASKDTDQPQHF. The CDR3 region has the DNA TGTGCCAGCAAGGACACTGATCAGCCCCAGCATTTT.

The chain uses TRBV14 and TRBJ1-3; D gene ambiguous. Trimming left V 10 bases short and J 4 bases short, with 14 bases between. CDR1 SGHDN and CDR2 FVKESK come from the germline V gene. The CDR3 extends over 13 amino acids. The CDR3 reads CATRRAGGNTIYF. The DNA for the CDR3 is TGTGCCACTAGGCGGGCAGGAGGAAACACCATATATTTT.

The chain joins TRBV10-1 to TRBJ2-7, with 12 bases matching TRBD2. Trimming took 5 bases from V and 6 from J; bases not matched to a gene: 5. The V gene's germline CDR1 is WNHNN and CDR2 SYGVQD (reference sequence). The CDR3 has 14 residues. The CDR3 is CASSQGTSGFEQYF. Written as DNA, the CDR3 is TGCGCCAGCAGTCAGGGGACTAGCGGGTTCGAGCAGTACTTC.

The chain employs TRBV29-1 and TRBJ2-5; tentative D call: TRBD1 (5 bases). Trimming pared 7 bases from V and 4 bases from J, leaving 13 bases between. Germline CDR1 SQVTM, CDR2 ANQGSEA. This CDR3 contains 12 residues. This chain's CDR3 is CSAWGPIETQYF. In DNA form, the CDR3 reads TGCAGCGCCTGGGGCCCCATAGAGACCCAGTACTTC.

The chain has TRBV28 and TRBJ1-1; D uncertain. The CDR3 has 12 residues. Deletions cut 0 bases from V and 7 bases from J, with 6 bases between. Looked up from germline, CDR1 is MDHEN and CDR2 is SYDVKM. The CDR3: CASSLWESEAFF. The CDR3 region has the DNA TGTGCCAGCAGTTTATGGGAGAGTGAAGCTTTCTTT.

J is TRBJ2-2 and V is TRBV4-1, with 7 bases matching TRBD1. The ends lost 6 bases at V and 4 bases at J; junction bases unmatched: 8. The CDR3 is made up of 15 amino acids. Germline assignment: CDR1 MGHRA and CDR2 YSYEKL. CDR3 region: CASSTQGSGTGELFF. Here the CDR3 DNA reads TGCGCCAGCAGTACACAGGGGTCGGGCACCGGGGAGCTGTTTTTT.

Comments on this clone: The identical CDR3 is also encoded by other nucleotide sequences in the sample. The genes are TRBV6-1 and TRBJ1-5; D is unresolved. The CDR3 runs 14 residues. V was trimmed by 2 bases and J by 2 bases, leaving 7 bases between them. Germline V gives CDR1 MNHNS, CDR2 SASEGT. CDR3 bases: TGTGCCAGCAGTGAAAACCGACGCAATCAGCCCCAGCATTTT. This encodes CASSENRRNQPQHF.

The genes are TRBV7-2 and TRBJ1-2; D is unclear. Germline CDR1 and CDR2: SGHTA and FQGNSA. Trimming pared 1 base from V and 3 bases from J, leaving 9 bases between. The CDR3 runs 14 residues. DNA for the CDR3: TGTGCCAGCAGCTTAGTCTCCGGGGACTATGGCTACACCTTC. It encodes CASSLVSGDYGYTF.